The 9 T cell receptor beta chains in this list originate from one sample, sequenced in a study of shared T cell receptors in the human thymus. Profiling relied on immunoSEQ multiplex PCR, and the TCRdb table lists in-frame clones only, not all of them. The sample gives hundreds of thousands of clones, roughly 90% of which show up once; 0.0095% to 0.012% is in the top ten. The same sample was also used in a study of human thymus T cells.

Specimen: thymocytes. Receptors originate from a boy in the first two years of life with a congenital heart defect.

This chain links TRBV18 with TRBJ1-2; D possibly corresponds to TRBD1 (6 bases). V gave up 3 bases and J gave up 0 bases, with 17 bases separating them. The germline V gene has CDR1 KGHSH and CDR2 LQKENI. This CDR3 contains 17 residues. The CDR3 protein is CASSPPKDRNSNYGYTF. The CDR3, as DNA: TGTGCCAGCTCACCCCCCAAAGACAGGAATTCTAACTATGGCTACACCTTC.

The chain uses TRBV7-2 and TRBJ2-1; 7 bases are shared with TRBD2. CDR1 and CDR2 (germline): SGHTA, FQGNSA. Trimming cost V 3 bases and J 2 bases; bases outside gene matches: 7. The CDR3 is 16 amino acids. The CDR3 loop reads CASSLISGYPYNEQFF. The CDR3 DNA sequence: TGTGCCAGCAGCTTGATTAGCGGGTACCCCTACAATGAGCAGTTCTTC.

CDR3 region: CASSIVGPLGEETQYF. CDR3 sequence (DNA): TGTGCCAGTAGTATAGTTGGGCCGCTCGGGGAAGAGACCCAGTACTTC. The J gene is TRBJ2-5, the V gene TRBV19, with D possibly TRBD2 on 5 matching bases. This CDR3 has 16 amino acids. The V gene lost 1 base and the J gene lost 3 bases, with 15 bases spanning the gap. The germline V gene encodes CDR1 LNHDA and CDR2 SQIVND (reference sequence). The full variable domain, in which reference TRBV19 and TRBJ2-5 provide the parts outside the CDR3, is DGGITQSPKYLFRKEGQNVTLSCEQNLNHDAMYWYRQDPGQGLRLIYYSQIVNDFQKGDIAEGYSVSREKKESFPLTVTSAQKNPTAFYLCASSIVGPLGEETQYFGPGTRLLVL.

The CDR3 DNA is TGTGCCAGCAGCTTAATTCCCAGCGGGAGGGATGAAGAGACCCAGTACTTC. Protein sequence: CASSLIPSGRDEETQYF. The chain uses TRBV7-9 and TRBJ2-5; 10 bases agree with TRBD2. With 2 bases clipped from V and 3 bases from J, the junction kept 9 bases outside the gene matches. In germline, CDR1 is SEHNR, CDR2 FQNEAQ (reference sequence). The CDR3 runs to 17 residues.

This rearrangement joins TRBV29-1 to TRBJ2-7; 8 bases match TRBD1. Per germline, CDR1 SQVTM and CDR2 ANQGSEA. J gave up 1 base and V 4 bases, and 12 bases lay outside the gene matches. The CDR3 sequence is 16 residues long. The CDR3 region is CSVAHDRGFTSYEQYF. The CDR3 region has the DNA TGCAGCGTTGCCCACGACAGGGGTTTTACTTCCTACGAGCAGTACTTC.

This clone was counted once. J is TRBJ2-7 and V is TRBV6-4; D is undetermined. There are 13 residues in the CDR3. Germline-derived CDR1 and CDR2 are MRHNA and SNTAGT. V lost 6 bases and J lost 2, with 11 bases in between. The CDR3 bases are TGTGCCAGCAGGGTGGGCCGAACCTACGAGCAGTACTTC. Amino acid sequence: CASRVGRTYEQYF.

The chain carries TRBV28 and TRBJ2-6; 8 bases fit TRBD1. The CDR3 totals 17 residues. V dropped 6 bases and J dropped 4; count of bases not matched to a gene: 11. Germline assignment: CDR1 MDHEN and CDR2 SYDVKM. The CDR3 here is CASRHNWTGTGANVLTF. CDR3 bases: TGTGCCAGCAGGCACAATTGGACAGGGACCGGGGCCAACGTCCTGACTTTC.

The genes are TRBV30 and TRBJ2-1; 8 bases agree with TRBD2. Losses at the gene ends were 1 base for V and 4 bases for J; bases not matched to a gene: 12. Germline lookup yields CDR1 GTSNPN and CDR2 SVGIG (reference sequence). CDR3 length: 17 residues. This CDR3 reads CAWSAPPPKREYNEQFF. CDR3 nucleotide sequence: TGTGCCTGGAGTGCTCCCCCGCCCAAGCGGGAGTACAATGAGCAGTTCTTC.

This clone was seen more than once but under ten times. The rearrangement uses TRBV27 and TRBJ2-1; maybe TRBD2 (6 bases). This CDR3 contains 15 residues. The ends were cut back, 1 base at V and 2 bases at J, with 9 bases in the middle. Germline V gene data show CDR1 as MNHEY and CDR2 as SMNVEV (reference sequence). CDR3 nucleotides: TGTGCCAGCAGTTTATGGCGGGAACCCTACAATGAGCAGTTCTTC. It specifies CASSLWREPYNEQFF.